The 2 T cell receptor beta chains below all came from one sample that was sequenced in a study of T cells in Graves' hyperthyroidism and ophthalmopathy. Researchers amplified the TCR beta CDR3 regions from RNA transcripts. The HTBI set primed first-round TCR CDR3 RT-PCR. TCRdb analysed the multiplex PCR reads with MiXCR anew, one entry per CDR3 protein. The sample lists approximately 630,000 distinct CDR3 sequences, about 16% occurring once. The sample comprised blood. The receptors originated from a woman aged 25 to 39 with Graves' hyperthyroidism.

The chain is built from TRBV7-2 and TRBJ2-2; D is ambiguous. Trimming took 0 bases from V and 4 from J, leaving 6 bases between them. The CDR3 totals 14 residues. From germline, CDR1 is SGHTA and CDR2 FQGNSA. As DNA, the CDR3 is TGTGCCAGCAGCTTAGCTTGGCGCACCGGGGAGCTGTTTTTT. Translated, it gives CASSLAWRTGELFF.

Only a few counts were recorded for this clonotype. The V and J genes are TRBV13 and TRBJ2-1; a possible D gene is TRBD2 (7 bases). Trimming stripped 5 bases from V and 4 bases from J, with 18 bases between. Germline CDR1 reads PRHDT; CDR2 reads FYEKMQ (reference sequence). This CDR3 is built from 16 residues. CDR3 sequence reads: CASSPGAGEGYNEQFF. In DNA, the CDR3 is TGTGCCAGCAGCCCAGGGGCGGGAGAAGGATACAATGAGCAGTTCTTC.